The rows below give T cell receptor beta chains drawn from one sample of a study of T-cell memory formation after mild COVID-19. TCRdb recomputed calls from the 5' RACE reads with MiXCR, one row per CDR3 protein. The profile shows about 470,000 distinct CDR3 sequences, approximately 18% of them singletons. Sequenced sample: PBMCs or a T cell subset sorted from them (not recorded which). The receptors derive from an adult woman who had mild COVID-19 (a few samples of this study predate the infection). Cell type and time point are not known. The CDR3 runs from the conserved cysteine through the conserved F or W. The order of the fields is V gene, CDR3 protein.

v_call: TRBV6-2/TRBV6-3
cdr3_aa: CASSSQGFSYEQYF

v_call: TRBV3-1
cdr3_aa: CASSPRLAGSYNEQFF

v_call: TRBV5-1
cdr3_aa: CASSLVPGNTDTQYF

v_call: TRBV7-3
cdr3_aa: CASSLLADNEQFF

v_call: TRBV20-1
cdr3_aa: CSARDFDSSGNTIYF

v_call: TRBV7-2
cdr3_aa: CASSLISEKLFF

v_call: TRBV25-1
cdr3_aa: CASSEYKGENTEAFF

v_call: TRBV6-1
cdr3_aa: CASSESKPQHF

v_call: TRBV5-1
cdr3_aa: CASSLVPGRENQPQHF

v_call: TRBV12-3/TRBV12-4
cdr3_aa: CASSLGFQDEQFF

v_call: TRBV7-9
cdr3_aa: CASSIGLMDRGNEAFF

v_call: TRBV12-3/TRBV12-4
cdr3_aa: CASSFGYGYTF

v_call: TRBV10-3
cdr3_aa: CAISESEVGQGPYNEQFF

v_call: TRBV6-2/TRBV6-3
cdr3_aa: CASRLQGPNEQYF

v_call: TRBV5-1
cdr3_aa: CASSKEVMNTEAFF

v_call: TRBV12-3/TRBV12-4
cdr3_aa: CASSLRDTGELFF

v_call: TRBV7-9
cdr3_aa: CASSHGGNPYNEQFF

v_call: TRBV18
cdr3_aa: CASSSTFNQPQHF

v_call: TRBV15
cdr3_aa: CATSPPRGGRAYEQYF

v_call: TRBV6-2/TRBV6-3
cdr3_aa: CASSYPYQITGSYEQYF

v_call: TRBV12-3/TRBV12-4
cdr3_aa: CASSLGSGSYNEQFF

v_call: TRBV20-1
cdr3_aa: CSATETSGRGGEQFF